This is a list of T cell receptor beta chains from one sample in a study of T cell responses to AZD1222 COVID-19 vaccine. Clones were sequenced by immunoSEQ multiplex PCR, and TCRdb holds only the in-frame ones, with some missing. The table includes about 140,000 clones, roughly 93% detected once. The material sequenced was peripheral blood, taken after recovery from COVID-19. The receptors shown here come from an adult who had recovered from COVID-19. Each CDR3 is given with its conserved first and last residue. The D gene is left open where the match is weak. Only some rows state a clone size, as once, few, many or a class for expanded clones.

CDR3nt: TGTGCCACCAAGGGGACAGGTAAAGGGTTAGTCTCGGAGACCCAGTACTTC
CDR3aa: CATKGTGKGLVSETQYF
j_gene: TRBJ2-5
d_gene: TRBD1
v_gene: TRBV10-3
abundance: few

CDR3nt: TGTGCCAGCAGCGAAGGTACTTGGACAGCCAGCTATGGCTACACCTTC
CDR3aa: CASSEGTWTASYGYTF
j_gene: TRBJ1-2
d_gene: .
v_gene: TRBV6-1
abundance: .

CDR3nt: TGTGCCAGCAGCAGACGACAAATTGCTAATGAAAAACTGTTTTTT
CDR3aa: CASSRRQIANEKLFF
j_gene: TRBJ1-4
d_gene: .
v_gene: TRBV7-9
abundance: .

CDR3nt: TGTGCCAGCAGTTTCGGACTAGCGAGCTCCTACGAGCAGTACTTC
CDR3aa: CASSFGLASSYEQYF
j_gene: TRBJ2-7
d_gene: TRBD2
v_gene: TRBV28
abundance: .

CDR3nt: TGTGCCAGCAGCTCGGGACTAGCGGGAGTTGAGCAGTTCTTC
CDR3aa: CASSSGLAGVEQFF
j_gene: TRBJ2-1
d_gene: TRBD2
v_gene: TRBV7-3
abundance: .

CDR3nt: TGTGCCAGTAGTATCGGGACAGGGAAACAAGAGACCCAGTACTTC
CDR3aa: CASSIGTGKQETQYF
j_gene: TRBJ2-5
d_gene: TRBD1
v_gene: TRBV19
abundance: .

CDR3nt: TGTGCCAGCAGTGAGCGGGTGGGGATTGGGGGGAAAGCTTTCTTT
CDR3aa: CASSERVGIGGKAFF
j_gene: TRBJ1-1
d_gene: .
v_gene: TRBV6-1
abundance: .

CDR3nt: TGCGCCAGCAGCCAAGTCTATCCCATTGCAGTCCAGAACTATGGCTACACCTTC
CDR3aa: CASSQVYPIAVQNYGYTF
j_gene: TRBJ1-2
d_gene: .
v_gene: TRBV4-1
abundance: .

CDR3nt: TGTGCCTGGAGCTTCGCCCCAGGGGGCAATCAGCCCCAGCATTTT
CDR3aa: CAWSFAPGGNQPQHF
j_gene: TRBJ1-5
d_gene: .
v_gene: TRBV30
abundance: .

CDR3nt: TGCGCCAGCTCAGCGGGAGTCACAGATACGCAGTATTTT
CDR3aa: CASSAGVTDTQYF
j_gene: TRBJ2-3
d_gene: TRBD2
v_gene: TRBV5-1
abundance: .

CDR3nt: TGTGCCAGCAGCTCAAACTCGGCAGGTTTCTCCTACAATGAGCAGTTCTTC
CDR3aa: CASSSNSAGFSYNEQFF
j_gene: TRBJ2-1
d_gene: .
v_gene: TRBV13
abundance: once

CDR3nt: TGTGCCAGTAGAGCCCGGGACAGTTCCATGAACACTGAAGCTTTCTTT
CDR3aa: CASRARDSSMNTEAFF
j_gene: TRBJ1-1
d_gene: TRBD1
v_gene: TRBV19
abundance: .

CDR3nt: TGTGCCAGCAGTTTTGGGGGGGGCCTGGATCAGCCCCAGCATTTT
CDR3aa: CASSFGGGLDQPQHF
j_gene: TRBJ1-5
d_gene: .
v_gene: TRBV28
abundance: .

CDR3nt: TGTGCCAGTAGTATAGGGGGGGACAGCACAGATACGCAGTATTTT
CDR3aa: CASSIGGDSTDTQYF
j_gene: TRBJ2-3
d_gene: .
v_gene: TRBV19
abundance: .

CDR3nt: TGCAGTGCTAGTAAGGTGGTCCAAGCTGGCTACACCTTC
CDR3aa: CSASKVVQAGYTF
j_gene: TRBJ1-2
d_gene: .
v_gene: TRBV20-1
abundance: .

CDR3nt: TGTGCCAGCAGCCCCCGGACAGGCCTCCCGACTTCTGGGGCCAACGTCCTGACTTTC
CDR3aa: CASSPRTGLPTSGANVLTF
j_gene: TRBJ2-6
d_gene: TRBD1
v_gene: TRBV3-1/TRBV3-2
abundance: .

CDR3nt: TGCGCCAGCAGCTATAGAACAGGCTACACTGAAGCTTTCTTT
CDR3aa: CASSYRTGYTEAFF
j_gene: TRBJ1-1
d_gene: .
v_gene: TRBV5-1
abundance: .

CDR3nt: TGTGCCAGCTCACCGACCCTGGCGGGACCGTACTACGAGCAGTACTTC
CDR3aa: CASSPTLAGPYYEQYF
j_gene: TRBJ2-7
d_gene: .
v_gene: TRBV18
abundance: .

CDR3nt: TGTGCCAGTAGTACCCTTTCGGGAGCACGTTGGAATGAGCAGTTCTTC
CDR3aa: CASSTLSGARWNEQFF
j_gene: TRBJ2-1
d_gene: .
v_gene: TRBV19
abundance: .

CDR3nt: TGTGCCAGCAGCTTAGAGGGACTAGCGGGAGGCCGGGACGAGCAGTACTTC
CDR3aa: CASSLEGLAGGRDEQYF
j_gene: TRBJ2-7
d_gene: TRBD2
v_gene: TRBV7-6
abundance: .

CDR3nt: TGTGCCATCAGTGTCGACGCGAACACCGGGGAGCTGTTTTTT
CDR3aa: CAISVDANTGELFF
j_gene: TRBJ2-2
d_gene: .
v_gene: TRBV10-3
abundance: .

CDR3nt: TGTGCCAGCAGTTGGGGTTTCTGGGAGACCCAGTACTTC
CDR3aa: CASSWGFWETQYF
j_gene: TRBJ2-5
d_gene: .
v_gene: TRBV28
abundance: .

CDR3nt: TGTGCCAGCTCACCGAGTAGAGGGACTAGCGACCCGAACACCGGGGAGCTGTTTTTT
CDR3aa: CASSPSRGTSDPNTGELFF
j_gene: TRBJ2-2
d_gene: TRBD2
v_gene: TRBV18
abundance: .

CDR3nt: TGTGCCAGCAGGAGAGGGTTATCAGGCTACAATGAGCAGTTCTTC
CDR3aa: CASRRGLSGYNEQFF
j_gene: TRBJ2-1
d_gene: .
v_gene: TRBV2
abundance: .

CDR3nt: TGTGCCAGCAGCCCGGGCCAGCAAACAGATACGCAGTATTTT
CDR3aa: CASSPGQQTDTQYF
j_gene: TRBJ2-3
d_gene: .
v_gene: TRBV7-2
abundance: .

CDR3nt: TGTGCCAGCGTAAAGGGGCTGAGCTCCTATAATTCACCCCTCCACTTT
CDR3aa: CASVKGLSSYNSPLHF
j_gene: TRBJ1-6
d_gene: .
v_gene: TRBV28
abundance: .

CDR3nt: TGTGCCAGCAGTGAGGGACAGATGACCTATGGCTACACCTTC
CDR3aa: CASSEGQMTYGYTF
j_gene: TRBJ1-2
d_gene: TRBD1
v_gene: TRBV25-1
abundance: once

CDR3nt: TGTGCCAGCAGCCCCCAACAGGGTCGAAACACTGAAGCTTTCTTT
CDR3aa: CASSPQQGRNTEAFF
j_gene: TRBJ1-1
d_gene: .
v_gene: TRBV5-4
abundance: .

CDR3nt: TGTGCCAGCAGCCCGTCCCGTATGAACTCTGGGGCCAACGTCCTGACTTTC
CDR3aa: CASSPSRMNSGANVLTF
j_gene: TRBJ2-6
d_gene: .
v_gene: TRBV4-2
abundance: once

CDR3nt: TGTGCCAGCAGCCGCCCCGGACTTTTTGGCAACGAGCAGTACTTC
CDR3aa: CASSRPGLFGNEQYF
j_gene: TRBJ2-7
d_gene: .
v_gene: TRBV6-5
abundance: .

CDR3nt: TGTGCCAGTAGGAACTTTTTGGACGGGTGGGATTCACCCCTCCACTTT
CDR3aa: CASRNFLDGWDSPLHF
j_gene: TRBJ1-6
d_gene: .
v_gene: TRBV19
abundance: .

CDR3nt: TGTGCCAGCAGCCAACTAGAGACCCAGTACTTC
CDR3aa: CASSQLETQYF
j_gene: TRBJ2-5
d_gene: .
v_gene: TRBV7-9
abundance: once

CDR3nt: TGTGCCAGCAGCCACTCACGGACAGGGTTCTACAATGAGCAGTTCTTC
CDR3aa: CASSHSRTGFYNEQFF
j_gene: TRBJ2-1
d_gene: TRBD1
v_gene: TRBV3-1/TRBV3-2
abundance: .

CDR3nt: TGTGCCATCAGTGGGGGGACAGGGTATACGGCGAACACCGGGGAGCTGTTTTTT
CDR3aa: CAISGGTGYTANTGELFF
j_gene: TRBJ2-2
d_gene: TRBD1
v_gene: TRBV10-3
abundance: .

CDR3nt: TGTGCCAGCGCCGGACTAGCGGGAGCGGATGAGCAGTTCTTC
CDR3aa: CASAGLAGADEQFF
j_gene: TRBJ2-1
d_gene: TRBD2
v_gene: TRBV5-6
abundance: .

CDR3nt: TGTGCCAGCAGCCCTGGCAGGGTGACTGGAGAGACCCAGTACTTC
CDR3aa: CASSPGRVTGETQYF
j_gene: TRBJ2-5
d_gene: .
v_gene: TRBV14
abundance: .

CDR3nt: TGTGCCAGCAGTTTTGCCCAGGGTTACTACGAGCAGTACTTC
CDR3aa: CASSFAQGYYEQYF
j_gene: TRBJ2-7
d_gene: .
v_gene: TRBV28
abundance: once

CDR3nt: TGTGCCACCAGCAGAGATCGACAGGGTGGGCAGTACTTC
CDR3aa: CATSRDRQGGQYF
j_gene: TRBJ2-7
d_gene: TRBD1
v_gene: TRBV15
abundance: .

CDR3nt: TGTGCCATCAGTGAGTCTGGCGGGGAAGGATACGAGCAGTACTTC
CDR3aa: CAISESGGEGYEQYF
j_gene: TRBJ2-7
d_gene: .
v_gene: TRBV10-3
abundance: once

CDR3nt: TGTGCCAGCAGCCAAGGACTAGCGGGAGTAGCAGATACGCAGTATTTT
CDR3aa: CASSQGLAGVADTQYF
j_gene: TRBJ2-3
d_gene: TRBD2
v_gene: TRBV7-3
abundance: .

CDR3nt: TGTGCCAGCAGCGTATTTTCTAGCCCCGAATACGAGCAGTACTTC
CDR3aa: CASSVFSSPEYEQYF
j_gene: TRBJ2-7
d_gene: .
v_gene: TRBV9
abundance: .

CDR3nt: TGCGCCAGCAGCTTGGCGGGTAGCTCCTATAATTCACCCCTCCACTTT
CDR3aa: CASSLAGSSYNSPLHF
j_gene: TRBJ1-6
d_gene: .
v_gene: TRBV5-1
abundance: .

CDR3nt: TGTGCCAGCCGTGACGACTCGCGGTTCCCCCACGAGCAGTACTTC
CDR3aa: CASRDDSRFPHEQYF
j_gene: TRBJ2-7
d_gene: .
v_gene: TRBV2
abundance: .

CDR3nt: TGTGCCAGCAGCGTAGTGGCCGGGGAGCTGTTTTTT
CDR3aa: CASSVVAGELFF
j_gene: TRBJ2-2
d_gene: .
v_gene: TRBV9
abundance: .

CDR3nt: TGTGCCACCAGCCCAGGGGGAGCAACTAATGAAAAACTGTTTTTT
CDR3aa: CATSPGGATNEKLFF
j_gene: TRBJ1-4
d_gene: TRBD1
v_gene: TRBV24-1
abundance: .

CDR3nt: TGTGCCAGCAGCTCGGATCAAAACATTCAGTACTTC
CDR3aa: CASSSDQNIQYF
j_gene: TRBJ2-4
d_gene: .
v_gene: TRBV7-9
abundance: .

CDR3nt: TGTGCCAGCAGCCTATGGGACGGCAACTCTGGGGCCAACGTCCTGACTTTC
CDR3aa: CASSLWDGNSGANVLTF
j_gene: TRBJ2-6
d_gene: .
v_gene: TRBV5-6
abundance: .

CDR3nt: TGTGCTAGCAGTCGATCATGGGGGGCTGAAGCAGATACGCAGTATTTT
CDR3aa: CASSRSWGAEADTQYF
j_gene: TRBJ2-3
d_gene: .
v_gene: TRBV7-7
abundance: .

CDR3nt: TGTGCCAGCACCAAGGAGACCCACTACGAGCAGTACTTC
CDR3aa: CASTKETHYEQYF
j_gene: TRBJ2-7
d_gene: .
v_gene: TRBV2
abundance: .

CDR3nt: TGTGCCAGCAGCCACGCAGGGGGCCCAACTAATGAAAAACTGTTTTTT
CDR3aa: CASSHAGGPTNEKLFF
j_gene: TRBJ1-4
d_gene: TRBD1
v_gene: TRBV7-9
abundance: .

CDR3nt: TGTGCCAGCAGCTGGGAAGGGGCCGGTAGTCAGCCCCAGCATTTT
CDR3aa: CASSWEGAGSQPQHF
j_gene: TRBJ1-5
d_gene: .
v_gene: TRBV7-9
abundance: .

CDR3nt: TGCGCCAGCAGGGTAGGGCTTTCTCCAGATACGCAGTATTTT
CDR3aa: CASRVGLSPDTQYF
j_gene: TRBJ2-3
d_gene: .
v_gene: TRBV5-1
abundance: .

CDR3nt: TGCAGCGTTGTATCGGGATTAATTAACGAAAAACTGTTTTTT
CDR3aa: CSVVSGLINEKLFF
j_gene: TRBJ1-4
d_gene: .
v_gene: TRBV29-1
abundance: .

CDR3nt: TGCGCCAGCAGTGATATCGGGACAGGAGCCTACGAGCAGTACTTC
CDR3aa: CASSDIGTGAYEQYF
j_gene: TRBJ2-7
d_gene: TRBD1
v_gene: TRBV10-2
abundance: .

CDR3nt: TGTGCCAGCTCTGGACACCAGAACACTGAAGCTTTCTTT
CDR3aa: CASSGHQNTEAFF
j_gene: TRBJ1-1
d_gene: .
v_gene: TRBV28
abundance: once

CDR3nt: TGTGCCAGCAGTTCCCCGACTAGATCCACAGATACGCAGTATTTT
CDR3aa: CASSSPTRSTDTQYF
j_gene: TRBJ2-3
d_gene: .
v_gene: TRBV28
abundance: .

CDR3nt: TGTGCCAGCAGTGCCCGGGGCGGCCTCCCTGAGACCCAGTACTTC
CDR3aa: CASSARGGLPETQYF
j_gene: TRBJ2-5
d_gene: .
v_gene: TRBV28
abundance: .

CDR3nt: TGTGCCAGCAGTTTAGGACTAGCGGACGAGCAGTACTTC
CDR3aa: CASSLGLADEQYF
j_gene: TRBJ2-7
d_gene: TRBD2
v_gene: TRBV27
abundance: .